Listed below are T cell receptor beta chains from one sample, sequenced in a study of blood T cell repertoires in COVID-19. Here immunoSEQ multiplex PCR was the method, and the copy in TCRdb shows in-frame clones only, minus some. The data hold some 130,000 clones, with over 85% observed a single time. Sequenced sample: peripheral blood. The receptors were sampled from a man aged 55-75 years with COVID-19, enrolled during active disease. CDR3s include the opening cysteine and the closing phenylalanine or tryptophan. D genes are given only for firm matches. Expanded clones are given a class, and other clones once, few, many or no size at all.

J gene: TRBJ2-5; clone size: once; D gene: .; V gene: TRBV12-5; CDR3 DNA: TGTGCTAGTGCTCCCTCCGGGGGCCAAGAGACCCAGTACTTC; CDR3 protein: CASAPSGGQETQYF
J gene: TRBJ2-5; clone size: .; D gene: .; V gene: TRBV11-3; CDR3 DNA: TGTGCCAGCAGCCCTGGACAGCAAGAGACCCAGTACTTC; CDR3 protein: CASSPGQQETQYF
J gene: TRBJ2-5; clone size: .; D gene: TRBD2; V gene: TRBV11-2; CDR3 DNA: TGTGCCAGCAGCTTAGATCTTTCCGGGGGGGGCCCCCAAGAGACCCAGTACTTC; CDR3 protein: CASSLDLSGGGPQETQYF
J gene: TRBJ1-5; clone size: .; D gene: TRBD1; V gene: TRBV19; CDR3 DNA: TGTGCCAGTAGTCCGGGACAGGGGTGGACGGATAGCAATCAGCCCCAGCATTTT; CDR3 protein: CASSPGQGWTDSNQPQHF
J gene: TRBJ1-1; clone size: .; D gene: .; V gene: TRBV3-1/TRBV3-2; CDR3 DNA: TGTGCCAGCAGCCAAGGGTATCAGGGCGGTAATGCGGCTTTCTTT; CDR3 protein: CASSQGYQGGNAAFF
J gene: TRBJ2-1; clone size: .; D gene: .; V gene: TRBV29-1; CDR3 DNA: TGCAGCGTTGACCGGGGGTCCTACAATGAGCAGTTCTTC; CDR3 protein: CSVDRGSYNEQFF
J gene: TRBJ1-1; clone size: .; D gene: TRBD1; V gene: TRBV28; CDR3 DNA: TGTGCCAGCAAAAGCCCGACAGGGGGCGGGGACACTGAAGCTTTCTTT; CDR3 protein: CASKSPTGGGDTEAFF
J gene: TRBJ2-2; clone size: .; D gene: TRBD2; V gene: TRBV19; CDR3 DNA: TGTGCCAGTAGTATTGGGTCCGGGGGGGCCGGCGGGGAGCTGTTTTTT; CDR3 protein: CASSIGSGGAGGELFF
J gene: TRBJ2-7; clone size: .; D gene: .; V gene: TRBV27; CDR3 DNA: TGTGCCAGCAGTTTATACCCAGGCTCTCTTGGCGAGCAGTACTTC; CDR3 protein: CASSLYPGSLGEQYF
J gene: TRBJ2-1; clone size: .; D gene: .; V gene: TRBV19; CDR3 DNA: TGTGCCAGTAGTCTTCGTCTTGAGCAGTTCTTC; CDR3 protein: CASSLRLEQFF
J gene: TRBJ2-2; clone size: .; D gene: .; V gene: TRBV18; CDR3 DNA: TGTGCCAGCTCACCAAGCCACTACACCGGGGAGCTGTTTTTT; CDR3 protein: CASSPSHYTGELFF
J gene: TRBJ2-1; clone size: .; D gene: TRBD2; V gene: TRBV28; CDR3 DNA: TGTGCCAGCGGGGGAGGACTAGCGTCCTCGAATGAGCAGTTCTTC; CDR3 protein: CASGGGLASSNEQFF
J gene: TRBJ1-2; clone size: .; D gene: TRBD1; V gene: TRBV11-3; CDR3 DNA: TGTGCCAGCAGCTCGGGACAGGGAGGCTATGGCTACACCTTC; CDR3 protein: CASSSGQGGYGYTF
J gene: TRBJ2-1; clone size: .; D gene: .; V gene: TRBV7-3; CDR3 DNA: TGTGCCAGCAGCTTGTTTGAGGAGGCTGAGCAGTTCTTC; CDR3 protein: CASSLFEEAEQFF
J gene: TRBJ2-2; clone size: .; D gene: TRBD1; V gene: TRBV5-8; CDR3 DNA: TGTGCCAGCATCCCCCCAATCACAGGGGTTAACACCGGGGAGCTGTTTTTT; CDR3 protein: CASIPPITGVNTGELFF
J gene: TRBJ1-2; clone size: once; D gene: TRBD1; V gene: TRBV6-5; CDR3 DNA: TGTGCCAGCAGCCGGGACAGGGGGCTTGGCTACACCTTC; CDR3 protein: CASSRDRGLGYTF
J gene: TRBJ2-4; clone size: .; D gene: TRBD2; V gene: TRBV28; CDR3 DNA: TGTGCCAGCAGTTCTTTTTCAGCGGGAGGGCCACAAAACATTCAGTACTTC; CDR3 protein: CASSSFSAGGPQNIQYF
J gene: TRBJ2-7; clone size: .; D gene: TRBD2; V gene: TRBV9; CDR3 DNA: TGTGCCAGCAGCGTAGCGGCGGGAGGGCCTTACGAGCAGTACTTC; CDR3 protein: CASSVAAGGPYEQYF
J gene: TRBJ2-4; clone size: .; D gene: .; V gene: TRBV6-4; CDR3 DNA: TGTGCCAGCAGTGACTCCCTGCCCGAGGTGGCCAAAAACATTCAGTACTTC; CDR3 protein: CASSDSLPEVAKNIQYF
J gene: TRBJ2-1; clone size: once; D gene: TRBD2; V gene: TRBV2; CDR3 DNA: TGTGCCAGCAGTGGTTCGGCTAGCGGGATCGGAGAGCAGTTCTTC; CDR3 protein: CASSGSASGIGEQFF
J gene: TRBJ1-5; clone size: .; D gene: .; V gene: TRBV5-1; CDR3 DNA: TGCGCCAGCAGCTTATGGCAGGGGCCCAATCAGCCCCAGCATTTT; CDR3 protein: CASSLWQGPNQPQHF
J gene: TRBJ2-7; clone size: .; D gene: TRBD1; V gene: TRBV4-2; CDR3 DNA: TGTGCCAGCAGCCAGGTGGACAGGGGGACAGGAGAGCAGTACTTC; CDR3 protein: CASSQVDRGTGEQYF
J gene: TRBJ2-7; clone size: .; D gene: .; V gene: TRBV19; CDR3 DNA: TGTGCCAGCCGGAGCGGCTACGAGCAGTACTTC; CDR3 protein: CASRSGYEQYF
J gene: TRBJ1-4; clone size: .; D gene: .; V gene: TRBV7-5; CDR3 DNA: TGTGCCAGAAGCCTAGCTTCCGGGCAGGGGGATGAAAAACTGTTTTTT; CDR3 protein: CARSLASGQGDEKLFF
J gene: TRBJ2-7; clone size: .; D gene: TRBD1; V gene: TRBV10-3; CDR3 DNA: TGTGCCATCAGTGCCTCCCCCACCGGACAGGTTTCCTACGAGCAGTACTTC; CDR3 protein: CAISASPTGQVSYEQYF
J gene: TRBJ1-5; clone size: .; D gene: .; V gene: TRBV10-3; CDR3 DNA: TGTGCCACCTCACGACAGGCAGCGCGCAATCAGCCCCAGCATTTT; CDR3 protein: CATSRQAARNQPQHF
J gene: TRBJ1-1; clone size: once; D gene: TRBD1; V gene: TRBV7-9; CDR3 DNA: TGTGCCAGCAGCCCCTGGGACAGGACGAACACTGAAGCTTTCTTT; CDR3 protein: CASSPWDRTNTEAFF
J gene: TRBJ2-5; clone size: .; D gene: .; V gene: TRBV6-4; CDR3 DNA: TGTGCCAGCAGTGACTCGATTAGGAGGCCCAACCAAGAGACCCAGTACTTC; CDR3 protein: CASSDSIRRPNQETQYF
J gene: TRBJ1-1; clone size: .; D gene: .; V gene: TRBV7-2; CDR3 DNA: TGTGCCAGCAGCCCCGCGGGGCGGGGGAACACTGAAGCTTTCTTT; CDR3 protein: CASSPAGRGNTEAFF
J gene: TRBJ1-2; clone size: few; D gene: TRBD1; V gene: TRBV5-1; CDR3 DNA: TGCGCCAGCAGATCGGGACAGGATAACTATGGCTACACCTTC; CDR3 protein: CASRSGQDNYGYTF
J gene: TRBJ2-3; clone size: .; D gene: TRBD1; V gene: TRBV6-4; CDR3 DNA: TGTGCCAGCAGCGGACAGGGTTCGGGCACAGATACGCAGTATTTT; CDR3 protein: CASSGQGSGTDTQYF
J gene: TRBJ2-3; clone size: .; D gene: TRBD2; V gene: TRBV24-1; CDR3 DNA: TGTGCCACCAGTGACCCGGGACTAGCGGGATCAGATACGCAGTATTTT; CDR3 protein: CATSDPGLAGSDTQYF
J gene: TRBJ2-7; clone size: few; D gene: .; V gene: TRBV2; CDR3 DNA: TGTGCCAGCAGTGAGAGGTCGAGAATAGGATCCTACGAGCAGTACTTC; CDR3 protein: CASSERSRIGSYEQYF
J gene: TRBJ1-1; clone size: .; D gene: .; V gene: TRBV19; CDR3 DNA: TGTGCCAGTAGTATAAGGGGAATAGGAACTGAAGCTTTCTTT; CDR3 protein: CASSIRGIGTEAFF
J gene: TRBJ1-5; clone size: .; D gene: .; V gene: TRBV18; CDR3 DNA: TGTGCCAGCTCACAAGACCAGGGTGGCGATCAGCCCCAGCATTTT; CDR3 protein: CASSQDQGGDQPQHF
J gene: TRBJ1-5; clone size: .; D gene: TRBD1; V gene: TRBV2; CDR3 DNA: TGTGCCAGCAAGACAGGGTTGAGAGGCAATCAGCCCCAGCATTTT; CDR3 protein: CASKTGLRGNQPQHF
J gene: TRBJ2-7; clone size: .; D gene: TRBD1; V gene: TRBV6-6; CDR3 DNA: TGTGCCAGCAGCCCTGGACAGGGGACCTCCTACGAGCAGTACTTC; CDR3 protein: CASSPGQGTSYEQYF